These T cell receptor beta chains were read from a single sample in a study of T-cell reconstitution after alpha-beta-depleted transplantation in children. TCRdb re-called the PCR reads through MiXCR, storing one row per CDR3 protein. The sample has some 450,000 distinct CDR3 sequences, roughly two fifths seen once. The sequenced sample was PBMCs, obtained before TCRalphabeta/CD19-depleted stem cell transplant. These TCRs come from a girl aged 2-10 years with aplastic anemia, due to receive a stem cell transplant. Both conserved end residues are part of each CDR3. The D gene is left open where the match is weak. Not all rows give a size; the values are once, few, many and, for expanded clones, a class.

V gene: TRBV25-1; clone size: -; J gene: TRBJ1-1; D gene: -; CDR3 DNA: TGTGCCAGCAGTGACGGAACGCTAATGAACACTGAAGCTTTCTTT; CDR3 protein: CASSDGTLMNTEAFF
V gene: TRBV30; clone size: once; J gene: TRBJ1-4; D gene: -; CDR3 DNA: TGTGCCTGGAGTGTACAAGGAAATATCAGGGCACGGGAAAAACTGTTTTTT; CDR3 protein: CAWSVQGNIRAREKLFF
V gene: TRBV5-1; clone size: many; J gene: TRBJ2-2; D gene: -; CDR3 DNA: TGCGCCAGCGAACTGCCCGGGACATCCTCCGCCGGGGAGCTGTTTTTT; CDR3 protein: CASELPGTSSAGELFF
V gene: TRBV7-2; clone size: many; J gene: TRBJ1-6; D gene: TRBD1; CDR3 DNA: TGTGCCAGCAGCTTAGTGGGACAGGGGAATTCACCCCTCCACTTT; CDR3 protein: CASSLVGQGNSPLHF
V gene: TRBV6-1; clone size: -; J gene: TRBJ2-2; D gene: -; CDR3 DNA: TGTGCCAGCAAGGGCTTGGGGGCTGGCACCGGGGAGCTGTTTTTT; CDR3 protein: CASKGLGAGTGELFF
V gene: TRBV7-2; clone size: -; J gene: TRBJ2-5; D gene: -; CDR3 DNA: TGTGCCAGCAGCTCCACCCGGGGGAGGGAGACCCAGTACTTC; CDR3 protein: CASSSTRGRETQYF
V gene: TRBV20-1; clone size: few; J gene: TRBJ2-5; D gene: -; CDR3 DNA: TGCAGTGCGCCAGCAGTAGCCCAAGAGACCCAGTACTTC; CDR3 protein: CSAPAVAQETQYF
V gene: TRBV11-1; clone size: -; J gene: TRBJ1-1; D gene: -; CDR3 DNA: TGTGCCAGCAGCTTCCCCGGGGCGGTTTTCTTT; CDR3 protein: CASSFPGAVFF
V gene: TRBV6-1; clone size: few; J gene: TRBJ1-3; D gene: -; CDR3 DNA: TGTGCCAGCCTAGACTCCTGGGGAGGAAACACCATATATTTT; CDR3 protein: CASLDSWGGNTIYF
V gene: TRBV5-1; clone size: -; J gene: TRBJ1-1; D gene: -; CDR3 DNA: TGCGCCAGCAGTTTATCGGACAGCGGGTCGGCTTTCTTT; CDR3 protein: CASSLSDSGSAFF
V gene: TRBV10-3; clone size: -; J gene: TRBJ2-1; D gene: -; CDR3 DNA: TGTGCCATCAGGGACCTCAATGAGCAGTTCTTC; CDR3 protein: CAIRDLNEQFF
V gene: TRBV10-3; clone size: -; J gene: TRBJ2-5; D gene: -; CDR3 DNA: TGTGCCAGTCGGGACCAAAGCCAAGAGACCCAGTACTTC; CDR3 protein: CASRDQSQETQYF
V gene: TRBV12-3/TRBV12-4; clone size: -; J gene: TRBJ2-7; D gene: TRBD1; CDR3 DNA: TGTGCCAGCAGCACCCCCGGACAGGGGATCTACGAGCAGTACTTC; CDR3 protein: CASSTPGQGIYEQYF
V gene: TRBV5-1; clone size: -; J gene: TRBJ2-5; D gene: TRBD2; CDR3 DNA: TGCGCCAGCAGCCCCGGGACTAGCGGGAGGAACGAGACCCAGTACTTC; CDR3 protein: CASSPGTSGRNETQYF
V gene: TRBV10-3; clone size: many; J gene: TRBJ2-7; D gene: TRBD1; CDR3 DNA: TGTGCCATCAGTGACGGGACAGCCTACGAGCAGTACTTC; CDR3 protein: CAISDGTAYEQYF
V gene: TRBV12-3/TRBV12-4; clone size: -; J gene: TRBJ1-2; D gene: -; CDR3 DNA: TGTGCCAGCACTGGGGGAAACTATGGCTACACCTTC; CDR3 protein: CASTGGNYGYTF
V gene: TRBV29-1; clone size: -; J gene: TRBJ2-5; D gene: -; CDR3 DNA: TGCAGCGTTGTCCCCAGGGTAGAGACCCAGTACTTC; CDR3 protein: CSVVPRVETQYF
V gene: TRBV6-2/TRBV6-3; clone size: -; J gene: TRBJ2-7; D gene: -; CDR3 DNA: TGTGCCAGCAGTTACCTACGGCAGGCCTACGAGCAGTACTTC; CDR3 protein: CASSYLRQAYEQYF
V gene: TRBV12-3/TRBV12-4; clone size: -; J gene: TRBJ2-2; D gene: TRBD2; CDR3 DNA: TGTGCCAGCACTCCAACTAGCGGGGTATGCGGCGAGCTGTTTTTT; CDR3 protein: CASTPTSGVCGELFF
V gene: TRBV7-7; clone size: few; J gene: TRBJ2-1; D gene: -; CDR3 DNA: TGTGCCAGCAGCTTAGACTTTTCTGCCTACAATGAGCAGTTCTTC; CDR3 protein: CASSLDFSAYNEQFF
V gene: TRBV19; clone size: -; J gene: TRBJ2-4; D gene: -; CDR3 DNA: TGTGCTACCCGGGACACGAACATTCAGTACTTC; CDR3 protein: CATRDTNIQYF
V gene: TRBV6-1; clone size: -; J gene: TRBJ1-5; D gene: TRBD1; CDR3 DNA: TGTGCCAGCAGACCACTTACAGGGGAGGCCTTTCAGCCCCAGCATTTT; CDR3 protein: CASRPLTGEAFQPQHF
V gene: TRBV10-3; clone size: -; J gene: TRBJ1-3; D gene: TRBD1; CDR3 DNA: TGTGCCATCTCGGCACGGGACAGTGGAAACACCATATATTTT; CDR3 protein: CAISARDSGNTIYF
V gene: TRBV30; clone size: -; J gene: TRBJ2-2; D gene: TRBD2; CDR3 DNA: TGTGCCTGGAGTGCCCTCAGAGGGAGGGCCTCCGGGGAGCTGTTTTTT; CDR3 protein: CAWSALRGRASGELFF
V gene: TRBV4-2; clone size: -; J gene: TRBJ2-7; D gene: -; CDR3 DNA: TGTGCCAGTAGCCAAGAGGTGCAGTACGAGCAGTACTTC; CDR3 protein: CASSQEVQYEQYF
V gene: TRBV12-3/TRBV12-4; clone size: few; J gene: TRBJ2-5; D gene: TRBD2; CDR3 DNA: TGTGCCAGCAGTTTTAGTTGGCTAGCGGGAGTTGAGACCCAGTACTTC; CDR3 protein: CASSFSWLAGVETQYF
V gene: TRBV20-1; clone size: once; J gene: TRBJ1-1; D gene: -; CDR3 DNA: TGCAGTAGGGCGGGGAAGGCTTTCTTT; CDR3 protein: CSRAGKAFF
V gene: TRBV20-1; clone size: -; J gene: TRBJ2-5; D gene: -; CDR3 DNA: TGCAGTGCCACTATTACGTCCCGACAACAAGAGACCCAGTACTTC; CDR3 protein: CSATITSRQQETQYF
V gene: TRBV5-6; clone size: -; J gene: TRBJ1-5; D gene: -; CDR3 DNA: TGTGCCAGCAGCTTGGGGGATTTTAATCAGCCCCAGCATTTT; CDR3 protein: CASSLGDFNQPQHF
V gene: TRBV28; clone size: -; J gene: TRBJ1-5; D gene: -; CDR3 DNA: TGTGCCAGCTTCGACCGCTCGGACCCGACGCCCCAGCATTTT; CDR3 protein: CASFDRSDPTPQHF
V gene: TRBV30; clone size: -; J gene: TRBJ2-1; D gene: TRBD1; CDR3 DNA: TGTGCCTGGAGTCATCGGACAGGACTTGAGCAGTTCTTC; CDR3 protein: CAWSHRTGLEQFF
V gene: TRBV5-1; clone size: many; J gene: TRBJ2-3; D gene: TRBD2; CDR3 DNA: TGCGCCAGCAGCTTGGGGGTAGCGGGAGATACGCAGTATTTT; CDR3 protein: CASSLGVAGDTQYF
V gene: TRBV28; clone size: -; J gene: TRBJ2-5; D gene: TRBD1; CDR3 DNA: TGTGCCAGCAGCCGTACCGGGACAGGGATGGGAGAGACCCAGTACTTC; CDR3 protein: CASSRTGTGMGETQYF
V gene: TRBV25-1; clone size: medium-sized; J gene: TRBJ2-7; D gene: -; CDR3 DNA: TGTGCCAGCCTTGGATACGAGCAGTACTTC; CDR3 protein: CASLGYEQYF
V gene: TRBV5-1; clone size: many; J gene: TRBJ1-1; D gene: TRBD1; CDR3 DNA: TGCGCCAGCAGCTTGGCAAACAGGGGGCAGGGTGAAGCTTTCTTT; CDR3 protein: CASSLANRGQGEAFF
V gene: TRBV29-1; clone size: -; J gene: TRBJ1-4; D gene: -; CDR3 DNA: TGCAGCGTTGTGGTGTATGAGCGTTTGGCAACTAATGAAAAACTGTTTTTT; CDR3 protein: CSVVVYERLATNEKLFF
V gene: TRBV29-1; clone size: few; J gene: TRBJ1-4; D gene: TRBD1; CDR3 DNA: TGCAGCGTTACAGGGGAGGGTAATGAAAAACTGTTTTTT; CDR3 protein: CSVTGEGNEKLFF
V gene: TRBV20-1; clone size: -; J gene: TRBJ2-2; D gene: -; CDR3 DNA: TGCAGTGCTAGGCGCCTAAACACCGGGGAGCTGTTTTTT; CDR3 protein: CSARRLNTGELFF
V gene: TRBV4-1; clone size: -; J gene: TRBJ2-7; D gene: TRBD1; CDR3 DNA: TGCGCCAGCAGCCAGGGCGTACCGGGACAGGGTTACGAGCAGTACTTC; CDR3 protein: CASSQGVPGQGYEQYF
V gene: TRBV15; clone size: -; J gene: TRBJ2-1; D gene: TRBD2; CDR3 DNA: TGTGCCACCAGCAGCCTTAGCGGGAGGGCTTTAAATGAGCAGTTCTTC; CDR3 protein: CATSSLSGRALNEQFF
V gene: TRBV12-3/TRBV12-4; clone size: -; J gene: TRBJ1-5; D gene: -; CDR3 DNA: TGTGCCAGCAGTATCCTCCGGGCCGAGAGGTTGCATTTT; CDR3 protein: CASSILRAERLHF
V gene: TRBV5-1; clone size: few; J gene: TRBJ1-4; D gene: -; CDR3 DNA: TGCGCCAGCAGCTCGGGACACAATATCGCAACTAATGAAAAACTGTTTTTT; CDR3 protein: CASSSGHNIATNEKLFF
V gene: TRBV6-1; clone size: -; J gene: TRBJ2-3; D gene: TRBD2; CDR3 DNA: TGTGCCAGCAGAGGACTAGCGGGAGGTTGGGGCACAGATATGCAGTATTTT; CDR3 protein: CASRGLAGGWGTDMQYF
V gene: TRBV29-1; clone size: many; J gene: TRBJ2-7; D gene: -; CDR3 DNA: TGCAGCGTGATAAGTATGAGGGGGTCAACCTACGAGCAGTACTTC; CDR3 protein: CSVISMRGSTYEQYF
V gene: TRBV9; clone size: -; J gene: TRBJ2-5; D gene: -; CDR3 DNA: TGTGCCAGCAGCGGGAACGCAAGTTCAGAGACCCAGTACTTC; CDR3 protein: CASSGNASSETQYF
V gene: TRBV3-1; clone size: -; J gene: TRBJ2-1; D gene: TRBD2; CDR3 DNA: TGTGCCAGCAGCCTGGGGACTAGCGCGAGAAATGAGCAGTTCTTC; CDR3 protein: CASSLGTSARNEQFF
V gene: TRBV12-3/TRBV12-4; clone size: -; J gene: TRBJ2-7; D gene: TRBD1; CDR3 DNA: TGTGCCAGCAGTCTACAGGGGGCCCGCTACGAGCAGTACTTC; CDR3 protein: CASSLQGARYEQYF
V gene: TRBV5-1; clone size: -; J gene: TRBJ1-4; D gene: -; CDR3 DNA: TGCGCCAGCAGCCGCCGGACAGATGCAACTAATGAAAAACTGTTTTTT; CDR3 protein: CASSRRTDATNEKLFF
V gene: TRBV7-9; clone size: -; J gene: TRBJ2-7; D gene: -; CDR3 DNA: TGTGCCAGCAGCTTAGCGAGGCAGAGCTACGAGCAGTACTTC; CDR3 protein: CASSLARQSYEQYF
V gene: TRBV28; clone size: -; J gene: TRBJ2-1; D gene: TRBD2; CDR3 DNA: TGTGCCAGCAGACCGCTAGCGGGAATCTACAATGAGCAGTTCTTC; CDR3 protein: CASRPLAGIYNEQFF
V gene: TRBV7-6; clone size: -; J gene: TRBJ1-3; D gene: -; CDR3 DNA: TGTGCCAGCAGCTTAGCGGGCAGGGAATCCGGAAACACCATATATTTT; CDR3 protein: CASSLAGRESGNTIYF
V gene: TRBV12-3/TRBV12-4; clone size: many; J gene: TRBJ2-7; D gene: -; CDR3 DNA: TGTGCCAGCAGCTGGGAATCCTACGAGCAGTACTTC; CDR3 protein: CASSWESYEQYF
V gene: TRBV5-1; clone size: few; J gene: TRBJ1-3; D gene: -; CDR3 DNA: TGCGCCAGCAGCTGGGGGGGTTTTGAGTCGGCCTCTGGAAACACCATATATTTT; CDR3 protein: CASSWGGFESASGNTIYF
V gene: TRBV27; clone size: -; J gene: TRBJ2-1; D gene: TRBD2; CDR3 DNA: TGTGCCAGCAGGGGGTTAGGGGACCTTCGGGAGGGGCCGCAGTTCTTC; CDR3 protein: CASRGLGDLREGPQFF
V gene: TRBV29-1; clone size: -; J gene: TRBJ2-1; D gene: -; CDR3 DNA: TGCAGCGTTGTGCAGAGGGTGAGGAGGAATGAGCAGTTCTTC; CDR3 protein: CSVVQRVRRNEQFF
V gene: TRBV7-9; clone size: -; J gene: TRBJ2-5; D gene: -; CDR3 DNA: TGTGCCAGCAGCCCTGGACCGATCCTGGCCCAGTACTTC; CDR3 protein: CASSPGPILAQYF
V gene: TRBV20-1; clone size: -; J gene: TRBJ2-3; D gene: TRBD1; CDR3 DNA: TGCAGTGTCCCCCGGGTAGGGGGCACGGATACGCAGTATTTT; CDR3 protein: CSVPRVGGTDTQYF
V gene: TRBV5-4; clone size: -; J gene: TRBJ2-1; D gene: TRBD2; CDR3 DNA: TGTGCCAGCAGCTTCTCCGGGACTAGCGGGGATGAGCAGTTCTTC; CDR3 protein: CASSFSGTSGDEQFF
V gene: TRBV5-1; clone size: few; J gene: TRBJ2-1; D gene: TRBD2; CDR3 DNA: TGCGCCAGCACCGAGGGGCTAGCGGGACCCTACTCCTACAATGAGCAGTTCTTC; CDR3 protein: CASTEGLAGPYSYNEQFF
V gene: TRBV18; clone size: -; J gene: TRBJ2-3; D gene: -; CDR3 DNA: TGTGCCAGCTCGAAAGCAAGCCGAGGCACAGATACGCAGTATTTT; CDR3 protein: CASSKASRGTDTQYF